Following are 5 T cell receptor beta chains from one sample sequenced in a study of cytomegalovirus exposure and HLA in healthy donors. Amplification used 60 Vbeta primers and 13 Jbeta primers. The protocol was immunoSEQ multiplex PCR, while the TCRdb copy is restricted to in-frame clones and leaves out a portion. In the table there are more than 95,000 clones, about 80% of which are singletons. Sequences were obtained from PBMCs. These receptors came from a man aged 45-60 years in good health and CMV-seropositive.

This clone was seen once. The gene calls are TRBV4-3 and TRBJ1-6; 7 bases align to TRBD1. CDR1 is LGHNA and CDR2 is YSLEER in the germline V gene. This CDR3 is built from 14 residues. V dropped 5 bases and J dropped 10; count of bases not matched to a gene: 8. DNA for the CDR3: TGCGCCAGCAGCAGTCGACAGGGTGCATCACCCCTCCACTTT. Translated: CASSSRQGASPLHF.

V and J are TRBV30 and TRBJ2-1; 8 bases line up with TRBD1. The length of the CDR3 is 14 residues. Germline assignment: CDR1 GTSNPN and CDR2 SVGIG (reference sequence). Trimming removed 1 base from V and 3 bases from J; junction bases left unmatched: 2. The CDR3 region is CAWSAGGYYNEQFF. Written as DNA, the CDR3 is TGTGCCTGGAGTGCAGGGGGCTACTACAATGAGCAGTTCTTC.

This chain links TRBV11-3 with TRBJ2-7, with a tentative D call TRBD2 (7 bases). The length of the CDR3 is 14 residues. Trimming took 8 bases from V and 3 from J, leaving 17 bases between them. From germline, CDR1 is SGHNT and CDR2 YENEEA. The CDR3, as DNA: TGTGCCAGCGGAGGGGGGGAGGCAATCTACGAGCAGTACTTC. Its translation: CASGGGEAIYEQYF.

This clone was seen a handful of times. The chain uses TRBV4-2 and TRBJ1-2; 9 bases are shared with TRBD1. This CDR3 has 15 residues. CDR1 is LGHNA and CDR2 is YNFKEQ in the germline V gene. V lost 4 bases to trimming and J lost 4 bases; unmatched junction nucleotides: 7. The CDR3 DNA sequence: TGTGCCAGCAGCCCTCGGACAGGGGAGGTCTATGGCTACACCTTC. Residues: CASSPRTGEVYGYTF.

V and J are TRBV5-1 and TRBJ2-7, with 7 bases matching TRBD1. Losses at the gene ends were 1 base for V and 5 bases for J; bases not matched to a gene: 6. The germline V gene has CDR1 SGHRS and CDR2 YFSETQ. The CDR3 loop spans 14 amino acids. The CDR3 DNA is TGCGCCAGCAGCTTGAGACAGGGCATAGACGAGCAGTACTTC. Amino acids: CASSLRQGIDEQYF.